Included here is one TCR beta chain sequence, with context. Its antigen is not known. For each CDR3 protein, TCRdb gives one entry from its re-call of the 5' RACE reads, without DNA. The table lists over 110,000 distinct CDR3 sequences. The entry originates in a study of monozygotic twins with inflammatory bowel disease. Study-wide findings and caveats: Healthy co-twins showed greater TCRbeta diversity (inverse Simpson) than IBD patients. Patient-specific immunosuppressive treatments may have made repertoires more variable.

The specimen was blood. The source is a human donor with ulcerative colitis or Crohn's disease, or a healthy co-twin of an affected twin (not recorded which).

CDR3 protein: CASSPQESRDYEQYF. V is TRBV7-2 and J is TRBJ2-7; TCRdb reports TRBD1, a call that lacks DNA to check it against. CDR3 length: 15 amino acids. The germline V gene has CDR1 SGHTA and CDR2 FQGNSA. Full variable domain (remainder filled in from reference TRBV7-2 and TRBJ2-7): GAGVSQSPSNKVTEKGKDVELRCDPISGHTALYWYRQSLGQGLEFLIYFQGNSAPDKSGLPSDRFSAERTGGSVSTLTIQRTQQEDSAVYLCASSPQESRDYEQYFGPGTRLTVT.